This T cell receptor beta chain appears in the sequencing data of a study of tumor-infiltrating lymphocytes in primary liver carcinoma. About the research overall: All lesions had stage T1-T3 N0M0 and roughly 4 to 11 cm widths. There were roughly 3.65 to 7.5 million productive TCRbeta reads per sample, a yield similar across tissue types. General observations from the study: Tumors and blood were compared for top-250-clone fraction, and tumors had the significantly higher value (p = 0.039).

Researchers generated TCR beta cDNA from about 450 ng of total RNA, relying on a constant-region primer. Three-round nested multiplex PCR performed with slightly modified ARM-PCR produced the TCR beta libraries. The opening two PCR rounds, approximately 10 cycles each, paired TRBV1-TRBV30 forward primers with a C-beta reverse primer. TCRdb analysed the multiplex PCR reads with MiXCR anew, one entry per CDR3 protein. The profile shows a few hundred thousand distinct CDR3 sequences, 50% to 60% of them singletons. This clonotype was detected ten times or more. Its matching antigen is unknown. Germline DNA was also extracted, and blood RNA derived from unsorted whole blood. This CDR3 is built from 12 residues. Trimming removed 1 base at V and 7 bases at J, with 5 bases between. The V gene's germline CDR1 is SGHNT and CDR2 YENEEA.

The receptor comes from a woman aged 25 to 39 with primary liver carcinoma and hepatitis B virus infection. The chain joins TRBV11-3 to TRBJ1-5; D is ambiguous. Sequenced sample: peripheral blood. CDR3 sequence: CASSLGIQPQHF. The CDR3 coding sequence is TGTGCCAGCAGCTTAGGGATACAGCCCCAGCATTTT.